This T cell receptor (beta chain) was recorded in a study of T cell responses to AZD1222 COVID-19 vaccine. General study points: The breadth and depth of Spike-specific TCRs increased once two AZD1222 doses had been given. The sample set comprised mostly white British donors with more females, and clonal diversity was possibly underestimated. The study reported that nearly half of spike-specific TCRs target unmutated variant regions. Repertoire sampling was restricted to post-peak T cell response timepoints.

The length of the CDR3 is 14 residues. Germline V gives CDR1 SGHRS, CDR2 YFSETQ. V dropped 0 bases and J dropped 10 bases, with 14 bases sitting between them. Comment on this clone: Its antigen is as yet unknown.

Data came from immunoSEQ multiplex PCR; TCRdb stores just in-frame clones and leaves some out. The sample lists around 70,000 clones; more than 75% were seen once. This receptor was identified in an adult who received the MenACWY meningococcal vaccine as a control. This chain joins TRBV5-1 and TRBJ2-1, with no clear D. Sequenced material: peripheral blood, taken 28 days after the second dose of the MenACWY control vaccine. The CDR3 spells CASSLGQALGEQFF. CDR3 coding DNA: TGCGCCAGCAGCTTGGGCCAGGCCCTCGGGGAGCAGTTCTTC. Using reference TRBV5-1 and TRBJ2-1 for the parts outside the CDR3, the full variable domain is KAGVTQTPRYLIKTRGQQVTLSCSPISGHRSVSWYQQTPGQGLQFLFEYFSETQRNKGNFPGRFSGRQFSNSRSEMNVSTLELGDSALYLCASSLGQALGEQFFGPGTRLTVL.